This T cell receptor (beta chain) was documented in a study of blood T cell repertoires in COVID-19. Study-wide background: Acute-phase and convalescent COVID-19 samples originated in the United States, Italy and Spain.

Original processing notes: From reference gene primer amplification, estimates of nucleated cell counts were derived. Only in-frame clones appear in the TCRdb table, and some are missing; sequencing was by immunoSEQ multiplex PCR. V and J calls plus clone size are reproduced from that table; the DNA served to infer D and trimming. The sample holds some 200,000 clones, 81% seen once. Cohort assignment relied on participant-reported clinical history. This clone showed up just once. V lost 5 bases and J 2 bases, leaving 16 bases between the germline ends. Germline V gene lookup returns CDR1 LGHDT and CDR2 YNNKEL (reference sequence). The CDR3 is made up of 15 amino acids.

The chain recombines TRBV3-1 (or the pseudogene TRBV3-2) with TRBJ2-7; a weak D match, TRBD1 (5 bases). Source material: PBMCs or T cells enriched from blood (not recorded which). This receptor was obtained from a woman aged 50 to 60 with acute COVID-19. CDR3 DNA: TGTGCCAGCAGCGGCTACAGGTCTAATCCCTACGAGCAGTACTTC. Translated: CASSGYRSNPYEQYF.